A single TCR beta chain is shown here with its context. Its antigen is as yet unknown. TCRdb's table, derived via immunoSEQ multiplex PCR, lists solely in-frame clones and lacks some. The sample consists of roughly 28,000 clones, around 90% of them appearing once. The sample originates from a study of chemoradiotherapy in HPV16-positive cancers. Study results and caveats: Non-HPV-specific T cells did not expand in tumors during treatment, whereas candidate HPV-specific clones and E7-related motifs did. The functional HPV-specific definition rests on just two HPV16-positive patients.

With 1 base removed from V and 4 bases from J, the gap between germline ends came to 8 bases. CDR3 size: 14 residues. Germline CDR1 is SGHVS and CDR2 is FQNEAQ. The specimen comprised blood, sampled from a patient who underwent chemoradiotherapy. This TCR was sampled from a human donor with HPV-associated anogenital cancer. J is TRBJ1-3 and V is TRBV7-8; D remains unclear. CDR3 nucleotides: TGTGCCAGCAGCTTAGGAACTGCAGGAAACACCATATATTTT. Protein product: CASSLGTAGNTIYF.